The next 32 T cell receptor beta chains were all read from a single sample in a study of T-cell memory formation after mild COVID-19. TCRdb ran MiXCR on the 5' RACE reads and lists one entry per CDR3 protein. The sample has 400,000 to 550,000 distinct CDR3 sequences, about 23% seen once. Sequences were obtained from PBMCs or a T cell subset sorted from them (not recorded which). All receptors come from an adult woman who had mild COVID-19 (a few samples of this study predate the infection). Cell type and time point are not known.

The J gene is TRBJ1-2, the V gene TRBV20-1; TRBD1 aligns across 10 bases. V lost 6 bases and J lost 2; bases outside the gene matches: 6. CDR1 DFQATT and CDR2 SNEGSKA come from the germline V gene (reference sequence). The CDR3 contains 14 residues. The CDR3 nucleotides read TGCAGTGCCCCGGGACAGGGGATGAACTATGGCTACACCTTC. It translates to CSAPGQGMNYGYTF.

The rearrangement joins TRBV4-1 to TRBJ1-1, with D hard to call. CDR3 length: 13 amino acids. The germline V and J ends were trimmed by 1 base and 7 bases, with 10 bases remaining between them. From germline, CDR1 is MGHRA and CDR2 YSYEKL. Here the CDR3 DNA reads TGCGCCAGCAGCCAAGTCAGTTTTATTGAAGCTTTCTTT. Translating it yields CASSQVSFIEAFF.

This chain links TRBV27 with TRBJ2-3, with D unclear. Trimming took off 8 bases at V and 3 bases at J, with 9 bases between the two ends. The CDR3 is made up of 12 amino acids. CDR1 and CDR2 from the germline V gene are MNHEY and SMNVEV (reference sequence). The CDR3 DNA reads TGTGCCAGCGGCTTTATAACAGATACGCAGTATTTT. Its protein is CASGFITDTQYF.

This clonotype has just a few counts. CDR3 sequence: CATSRDKGLSSPLHF. DNA of the CDR3: TGTGCCACCAGCAGAGATAAAGGGTTGAGTTCACCCCTCCACTTT. The chain couples TRBV15 to TRBJ1-6; no clear D. V lost 0 bases and J lost 9, with 12 bases in between. This CDR3 contains 15 residues. Germline V gene data show CDR1 as LNHNV and CDR2 as YYDKDF (reference sequence).

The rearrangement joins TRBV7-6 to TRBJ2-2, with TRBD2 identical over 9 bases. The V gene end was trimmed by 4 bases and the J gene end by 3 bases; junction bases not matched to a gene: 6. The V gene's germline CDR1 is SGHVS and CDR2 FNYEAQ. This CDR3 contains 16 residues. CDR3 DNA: TGTGCCAGCAGCTATACGACTAGCGGTGACACCGGGGAGCTGTTTTTT. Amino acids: CASSYTTSGDTGELFF.

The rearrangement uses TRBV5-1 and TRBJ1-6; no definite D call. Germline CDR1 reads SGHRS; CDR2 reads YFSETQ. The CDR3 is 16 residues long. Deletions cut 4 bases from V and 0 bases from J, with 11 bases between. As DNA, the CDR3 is TGCGCCAGCAGCATGACGTCTAGCTCCTATAATTCACCCCTCCACTTT. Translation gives CASSMTSSSYNSPLHF.

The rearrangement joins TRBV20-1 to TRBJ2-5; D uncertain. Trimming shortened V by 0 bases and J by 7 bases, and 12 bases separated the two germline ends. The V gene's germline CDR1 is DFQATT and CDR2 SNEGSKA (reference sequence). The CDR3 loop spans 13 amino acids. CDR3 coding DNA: TGCAGTGCTAGAGATGGTGGGTTGGCGACCCAGTACTTC. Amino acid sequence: CSARDGGLATQYF.

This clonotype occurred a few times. CDR3 sequence reads: CASSRPLAGGRNEQFF. As DNA, the CDR3 is TGTGCCAGCAGCAGACCCCTAGCGGGAGGAAGGAATGAGCAGTTCTTC. The V gene is TRBV3-1, the J gene TRBJ2-1; TRBD2 agrees at 11 bases. The germline V gene encodes CDR1 LGHDT and CDR2 YNNKEL (reference sequence). Unmatched junction bases numbered 10, after V lost 5 bases and J lost 7 bases. This CDR3 spans 16 amino acids.

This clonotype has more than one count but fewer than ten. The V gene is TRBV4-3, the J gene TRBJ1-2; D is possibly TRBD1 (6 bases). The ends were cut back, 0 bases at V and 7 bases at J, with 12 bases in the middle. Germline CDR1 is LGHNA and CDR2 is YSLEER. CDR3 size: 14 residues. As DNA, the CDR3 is TGCGCCAGCAGCCAAGAGACACAGGGCGGTGGCTACACCTTC. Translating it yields CASSQETQGGGYTF.

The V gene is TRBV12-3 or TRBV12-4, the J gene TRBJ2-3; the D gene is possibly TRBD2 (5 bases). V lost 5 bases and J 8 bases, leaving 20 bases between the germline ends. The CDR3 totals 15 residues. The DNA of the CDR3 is TGTGCCAGCAGTACCCTCAGACCGGGATGGGGTACGCAGTATTTT. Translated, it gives CASSTLRPGWGTQYF.

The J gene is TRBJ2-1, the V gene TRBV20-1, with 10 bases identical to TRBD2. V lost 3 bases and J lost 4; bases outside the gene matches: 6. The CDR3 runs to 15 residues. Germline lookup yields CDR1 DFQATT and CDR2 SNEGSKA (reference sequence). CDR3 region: CSASWGTSVYNEQFF. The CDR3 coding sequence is TGCAGTGCTAGTTGGGGGACTAGCGTTTACAATGAGCAGTTCTTC.

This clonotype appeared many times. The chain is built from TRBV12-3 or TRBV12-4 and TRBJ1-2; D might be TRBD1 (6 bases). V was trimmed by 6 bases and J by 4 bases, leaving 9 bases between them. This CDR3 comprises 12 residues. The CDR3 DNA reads TGTGCCAGCAGCTTACAGGGCTATGGCTACACCTTC. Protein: CASSLQGYGYTF.

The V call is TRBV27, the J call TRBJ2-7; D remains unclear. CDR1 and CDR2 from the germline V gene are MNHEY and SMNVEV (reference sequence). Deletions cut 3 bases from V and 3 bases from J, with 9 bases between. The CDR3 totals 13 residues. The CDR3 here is CASSFGRRYEQYF. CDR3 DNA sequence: TGTGCCAGCAGTTTCGGACGGCGCTACGAGCAGTACTTC.

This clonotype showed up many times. CDR3 nucleotide sequence: TGTGCCAGCAGCCAAGAAGCTAGACTAGCGGTATACAATGAGCAGTTCTTC. Translated, it gives CASSQEARLAVYNEQFF. The chain combines TRBV4-2 with TRBJ2-1; TRBD2 matches at 9 bases. The CDR3 is 17 residues long. Germline V gene data show CDR1 as LGHNA and CDR2 as YNFKEQ. The V and J ends lost 0 bases and 4 bases, in that order; junction bases with no gene match: 7.

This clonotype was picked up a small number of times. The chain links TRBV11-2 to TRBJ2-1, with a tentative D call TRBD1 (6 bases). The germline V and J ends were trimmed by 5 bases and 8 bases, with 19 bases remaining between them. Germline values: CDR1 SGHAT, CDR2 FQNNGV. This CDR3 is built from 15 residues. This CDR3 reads CASSVGHYPRDEQFF. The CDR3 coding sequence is TGTGCCAGCAGCGTGGGACATTACCCGAGGGATGAGCAGTTCTTC.

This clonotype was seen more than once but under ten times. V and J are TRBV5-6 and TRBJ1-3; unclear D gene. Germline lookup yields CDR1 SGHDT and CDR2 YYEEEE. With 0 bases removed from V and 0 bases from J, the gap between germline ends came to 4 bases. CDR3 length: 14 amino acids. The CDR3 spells CASSLVVSGNTIYF. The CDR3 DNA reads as TGTGCCAGCAGCTTGGTGGTCTCTGGAAACACCATATATTTT.

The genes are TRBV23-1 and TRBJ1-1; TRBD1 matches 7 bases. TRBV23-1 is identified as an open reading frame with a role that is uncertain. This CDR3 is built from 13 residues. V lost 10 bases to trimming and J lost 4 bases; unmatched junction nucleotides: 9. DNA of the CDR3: TGCGCCACCCAGGGGGACGCCAGCACTGAAGCTTTCTTT. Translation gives CATQGDASTEAFF.

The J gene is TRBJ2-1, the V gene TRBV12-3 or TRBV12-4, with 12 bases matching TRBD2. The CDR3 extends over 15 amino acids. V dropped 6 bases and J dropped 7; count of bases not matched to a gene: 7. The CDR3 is CASRLAGGPMNEQFF. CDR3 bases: TGTGCCAGCAGGCTAGCGGGGGGGCCTATGAATGAGCAGTTCTTC.

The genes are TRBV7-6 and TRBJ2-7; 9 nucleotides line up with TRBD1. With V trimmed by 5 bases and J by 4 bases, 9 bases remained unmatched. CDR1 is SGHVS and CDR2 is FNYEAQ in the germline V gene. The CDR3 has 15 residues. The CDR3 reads CASSVGQGALYEQYF. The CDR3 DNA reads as TGTGCCAGCAGCGTGGGACAGGGAGCCCTATACGAGCAGTACTTC.

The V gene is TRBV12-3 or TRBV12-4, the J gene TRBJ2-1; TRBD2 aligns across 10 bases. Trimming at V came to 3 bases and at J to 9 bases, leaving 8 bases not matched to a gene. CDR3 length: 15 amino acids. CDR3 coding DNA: TGTGCCAGCAGTTTGAAGCGGGGGGGTGTGAGTGAGCAGTTCTTC. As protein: CASSLKRGGVSEQFF.

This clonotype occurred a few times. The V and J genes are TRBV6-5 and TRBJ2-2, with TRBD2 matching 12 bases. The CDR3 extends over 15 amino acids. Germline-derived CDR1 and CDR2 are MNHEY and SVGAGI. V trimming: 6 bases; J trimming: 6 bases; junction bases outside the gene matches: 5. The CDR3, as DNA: TGTGCCAGCAGCTATCTAGCGGGAGGGTCCGGGGAGCTGTTTTTT. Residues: CASSYLAGGSGELFF.

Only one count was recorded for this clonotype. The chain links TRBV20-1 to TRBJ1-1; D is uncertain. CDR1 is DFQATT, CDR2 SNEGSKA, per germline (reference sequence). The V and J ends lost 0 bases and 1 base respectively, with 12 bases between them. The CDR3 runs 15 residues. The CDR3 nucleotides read TGCAGTGCTAGAGATCACTGGAGGGAGAACACTGAAGCTTTCTTT. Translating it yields CSARDHWRENTEAFF.

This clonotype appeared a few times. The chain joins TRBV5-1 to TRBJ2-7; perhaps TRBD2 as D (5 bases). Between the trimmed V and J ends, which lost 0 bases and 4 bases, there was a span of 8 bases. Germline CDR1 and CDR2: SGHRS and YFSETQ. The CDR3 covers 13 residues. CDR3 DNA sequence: TGCGCCAGCAGCTTGGAGGCGGGTTACGAGCAGTACTTC. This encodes CASSLEAGYEQYF. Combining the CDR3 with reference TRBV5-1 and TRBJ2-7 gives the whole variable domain KAGVTQTPRYLIKTRGQQVTLSCSPISGHRSVSWYQQTPGQGLQFLFEYFSETQRNKGNFPGRFSGRQFSNSRSEMNVSTLELGDSALYLCASSLEAGYEQYFGPGTRLTVT.

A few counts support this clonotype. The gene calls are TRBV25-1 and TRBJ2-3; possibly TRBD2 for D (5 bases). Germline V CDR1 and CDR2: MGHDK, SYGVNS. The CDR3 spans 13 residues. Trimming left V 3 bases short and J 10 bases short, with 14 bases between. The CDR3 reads CASSDVSLASQYF. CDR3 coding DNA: TGTGCCAGCAGTGACGTTAGCCTAGCTTCGCAGTATTTT.

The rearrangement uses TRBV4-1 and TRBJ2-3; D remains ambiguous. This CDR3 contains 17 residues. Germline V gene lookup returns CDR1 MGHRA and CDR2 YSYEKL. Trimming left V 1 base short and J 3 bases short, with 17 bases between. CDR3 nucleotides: TGCGCCAGCAGCCAAGTCCCGGATGCCTTGCGGACAGATACGCAGTATTTT. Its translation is CASSQVPDALRTDTQYF.

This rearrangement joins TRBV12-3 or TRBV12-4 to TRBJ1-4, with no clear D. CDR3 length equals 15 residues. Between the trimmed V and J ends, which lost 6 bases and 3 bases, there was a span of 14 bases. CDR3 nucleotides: TGTGCCAGCAGCCTCGAACGCAAGTCTAATGAAAAACTGTTTTTT. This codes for CASSLERKSNEKLFF.

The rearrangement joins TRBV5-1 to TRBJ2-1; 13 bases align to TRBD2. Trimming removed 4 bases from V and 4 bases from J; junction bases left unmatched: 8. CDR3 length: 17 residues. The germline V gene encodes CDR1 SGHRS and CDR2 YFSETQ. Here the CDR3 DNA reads TGCGCCAGCAGCCCCGGGACTAGCGGGGACCCTTACAATGAGCAGTTCTTC. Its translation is CASSPGTSGDPYNEQFF.

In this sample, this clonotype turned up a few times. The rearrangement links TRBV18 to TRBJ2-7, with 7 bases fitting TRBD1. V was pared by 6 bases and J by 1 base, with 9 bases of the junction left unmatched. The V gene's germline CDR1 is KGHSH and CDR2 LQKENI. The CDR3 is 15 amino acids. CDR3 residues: CASSHRGRTSYEQYF. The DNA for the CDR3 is TGTGCCAGCTCGCACAGGGGACGGACTTCCTACGAGCAGTACTTC.

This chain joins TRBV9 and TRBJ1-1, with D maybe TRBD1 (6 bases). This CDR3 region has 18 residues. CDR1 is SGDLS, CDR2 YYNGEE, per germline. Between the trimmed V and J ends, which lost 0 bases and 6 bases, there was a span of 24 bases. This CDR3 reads CASSVEGGRGPVGAEAFF. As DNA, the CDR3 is TGTGCCAGCAGCGTAGAGGGTGGCAGGGGTCCGGTTGGGGCTGAAGCTTTCTTT.

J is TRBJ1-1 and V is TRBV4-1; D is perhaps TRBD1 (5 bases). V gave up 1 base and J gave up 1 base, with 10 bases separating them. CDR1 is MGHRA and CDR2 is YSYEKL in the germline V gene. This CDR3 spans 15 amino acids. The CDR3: CASSQVAGRNTEAFF. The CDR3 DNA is TGCGCCAGCAGCCAAGTCGCAGGGAGGAACACTGAAGCTTTCTTT.

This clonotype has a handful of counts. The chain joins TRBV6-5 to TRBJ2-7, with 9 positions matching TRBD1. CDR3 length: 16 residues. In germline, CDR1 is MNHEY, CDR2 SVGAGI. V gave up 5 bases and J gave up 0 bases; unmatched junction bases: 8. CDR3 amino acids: CASSTTGTGSSYEQYF. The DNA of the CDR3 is TGTGCCAGCAGTACGACCGGGACAGGGAGCTCCTACGAGCAGTACTTC.

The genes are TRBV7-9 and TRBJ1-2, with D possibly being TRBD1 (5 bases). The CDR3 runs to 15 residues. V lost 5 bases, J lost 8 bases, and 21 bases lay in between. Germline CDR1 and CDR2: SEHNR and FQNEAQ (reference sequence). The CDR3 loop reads CASSNSGAQPMGYTF. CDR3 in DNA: TGTGCCAGCAGCAATTCCGGGGCCCAACCTATGGGCTACACCTTC. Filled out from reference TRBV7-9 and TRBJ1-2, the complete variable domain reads DTGVSQNPRHKITKRGQNVTFRCDPISEHNRLYWYRQTLGQGPEFLTYFQNEAQLEKSRLLSDRFSAERPKGSFSTLEIQRTEQGDSAMYLCASSNSGAQPMGYTFGSGTRLTVV.